This TCR beta chain comes out of a study of shared clonotypes between healthy human individuals. An approximately 200 ng quantity of DNA, tens of thousands of T cell genomes, went into the sorted-subset replicate PCRs. Using immunoSEQ multiplex PCR, the repertoire was profiled, and TCRdb retains in-frame clones only, with some absent. Here the sample spans approximately 1.4 million clones, approximately 98% being singletons. Study-wide points: Represented diversity, genetic and exposure-history alike, was limited by few donors. Among donors, sharing of clonotypes was expected to be affected by sequencing depth.

The J segment lost 7 bases and the V segment lost 3 bases, leaving 5 bases of the junction unmatched. The CDR3 length is 15 residues. Looked up from germline, CDR1 is SGHTA and CDR2 is FQGNSA. A note on this clone: What it recognizes is unknown.

Sequencing was carried out using naive CD4+ T cells sorted from blood. Subset specified: CD45RA+ positively selected. The clonotype originates from a man younger than 40 in good health. This rearrangement joins TRBV7-2 to TRBJ2-5, with TRBD2 matching over 13 bases. The CDR3 loop is CASSFTSGRAGTQYF. The CDR3 DNA reads as TGTGCCAGCAGCTTCACTAGCGGGAGGGCCGGGACCCAGTACTTC.